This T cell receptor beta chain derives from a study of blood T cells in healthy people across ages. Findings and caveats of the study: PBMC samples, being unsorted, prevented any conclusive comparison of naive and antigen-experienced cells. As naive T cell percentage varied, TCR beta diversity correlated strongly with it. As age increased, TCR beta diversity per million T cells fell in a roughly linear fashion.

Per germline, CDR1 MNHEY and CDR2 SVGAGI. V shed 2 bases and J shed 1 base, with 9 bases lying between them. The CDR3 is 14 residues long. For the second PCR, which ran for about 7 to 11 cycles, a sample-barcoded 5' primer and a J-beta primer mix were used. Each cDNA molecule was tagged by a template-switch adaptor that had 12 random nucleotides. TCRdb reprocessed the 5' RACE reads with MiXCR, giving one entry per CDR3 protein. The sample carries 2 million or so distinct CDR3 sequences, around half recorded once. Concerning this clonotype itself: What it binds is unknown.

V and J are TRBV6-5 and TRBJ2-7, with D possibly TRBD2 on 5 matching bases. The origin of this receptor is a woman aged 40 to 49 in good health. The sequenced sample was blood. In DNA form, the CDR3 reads TGTGCCAGCAGTTACGACGGGGAATCCTACGAGCAGTACTTC. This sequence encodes CASSYDGESYEQYF.